Shown below are 26 T cell receptor beta chains from a single sample sequenced in a study of glioma-infiltrating T cells after dendritic cell vaccination. Method: immunoSEQ multiplex PCR; TCRdb's copy keeps in-frame clones and lacks some. The sample holds some 99,000 clones, approximately 80% seen once. Time point of the sample: after dendritic cell vaccination, including at tumor progression/relapse. The sample was blood, taken after dendritic cell vaccination. Receptors originate from a human donor with glioblastoma.

The chain combines TRBV7-3 with TRBJ2-2; TRBD2 agrees at 12 bases. Trimming cost V 4 bases and J 3 bases; bases outside gene matches: 3. The length of the CDR3 is 16 residues. Germline V lookup: CDR1 SGHTA, CDR2 FQGTGA. For the CDR3, the DNA is TGTGCCAGCAGCTGGCTAGCGGGAGGGCACACCGGGGAGCTGTTTTTT. It encodes CASSWLAGGHTGELFF.

This chain uses TRBV2 with TRBJ1-2; 7 nucleotides line up with TRBD1. The CDR3 has 11 residues. Trimming cost V 9 bases and J 6 bases; bases outside gene matches: 4. CDR1 is SNHLY and CDR2 is FYNNEI in the germline V gene. This CDR3 is CASYQGDGYTF. In DNA form, the CDR3 reads TGTGCCAGTTATCAGGGGGATGGCTACACCTTC.

This clone has just one count. The chain couples TRBV9 to TRBJ2-5, with TRBD2 matching 13 bases. The CDR3 totals 16 residues. Germline lookup yields CDR1 SGDLS and CDR2 YYNGEE. V shed 2 bases, J shed 4 bases, and the junction held 5 bases outside the gene matches. CDR3 sequence (DNA): TGTGCCAGCAGCGTCCAACTAGCGGGAGGGACAGAGACCCAGTACTTC. Translating it yields CASSVQLAGGTETQYF.

The gene calls are TRBV5-1 and TRBJ2-3; D is unclear. The germline V gene has CDR1 SGHRS and CDR2 YFSETQ. Trimming took 4 bases from V and 0 from J, leaving 9 bases between them. This CDR3 contains 14 residues. The CDR3 loop reads CASSGSSSTDTQYF. CDR3 nucleotide sequence: TGCGCCAGCAGCGGCTCCTCTAGCACAGATACGCAGTATTTT.

V and J are TRBV6-6 and TRBJ1-1, with D maybe TRBD1 (5 bases). Germline CDR1 reads MNHNY; CDR2 reads SVGAGI (reference sequence). This CDR3 has 16 amino acids. V gave up 4 bases and J gave up 0 bases, with 15 bases separating them. The CDR3 here is CASSFRAIPMNTEAFF. DNA for the CDR3: TGTGCCAGCAGTTTCAGGGCTATCCCAATGAACACTGAAGCTTTCTTT.

The V gene is TRBV5-1, the J gene TRBJ1-2; D possibly corresponds to TRBD1 (6 bases). The CDR3 consists of 13 residues. From germline, CDR1 is SGHRS and CDR2 YFSETQ. Trimming stripped 7 bases from V and 3 bases from J, with 13 bases between. CDR3 residues: CASRPGADYGYTF. The CDR3, as DNA: TGCGCCAGCCGCCCAGGGGCCGACTATGGCTACACCTTC.

This clone showed up just once. This CDR3 is CASRLTGGYTEAFF. The DNA of the CDR3 is TGCGCCAGCAGACTGACAGGGGGCTATACTGAAGCTTTCTTT. V and J are TRBV5-1 and TRBJ1-1, with TRBD1 matching over 10 bases. The germline gives CDR1 SGHRS, CDR2 YFSETQ. J lost 5 bases, V lost 5 bases, and 6 bases had no gene match. The CDR3 sequence is 14 residues long.

This clone was seen more than once but under ten times. This chain uses TRBV19 with TRBJ1-1; TRBD1 matches at 8 bases. The CDR3 has 15 residues. Germline values: CDR1 LNHDA, CDR2 SQIVND (reference sequence). The J segment lost 9 bases and the V segment lost 4 bases, leaving 13 bases of the junction unmatched. CDR3 protein: CASSTGTGLGGKAFF. The CDR3 DNA sequence: TGTGCCAGTAGTACCGGGACAGGTTTGGGGGGAAAAGCTTTCTTT.

The chain links TRBV5-1 to TRBJ2-5; D gene unclear. The CDR3 has 13 amino acids. Looked up from germline, CDR1 is SGHRS and CDR2 is YFSETQ. V was pared by 2 bases and J by 0 bases, with 5 bases between. CDR3 in amino acids: CASSLLYQETQYF. CDR3 DNA sequence: TGCGCCAGCAGCTTACTGTACCAAGAGACCCAGTACTTC.

This clone was detected once. The CDR3 DNA reads TGTGCCAGCTCACCGACAGGGGACGACACTGAAGCTTTCTTT. Translated: CASSPTGDDTEAFF. This sequence joins TRBV18 and TRBJ1-1; 8 nucleotides line up with TRBD1. Germline loops: CDR1 KGHSH, CDR2 LQKENI. The CDR3 extends over 14 amino acids. The V segment lost 3 bases and the J segment 3 bases; nucleotides outside the gene matches: 3.

Points on this clone: One end of the junction varies from germline; a read error may be responsible. This chain links TRBV18 with TRBJ2-6; D might be TRBD2 (5 bases). Germline CDR1 is KGHSH and CDR2 is LQKENI. The CDR3 has 16 amino acids. The CDR3 DNA reads TGTGCCAGCTCCCCACTAGGGAGCTCTGGGGCCAACGTCCTGACTTTC. This sequence encodes CASSPLGSSGANVLTF.

The CDR3: CASSWGTNQETQYF. The CDR3 DNA follows: TGCGCCAGCAGCTGGGGGACTAACCAAGAGACCCAGTACTTC. The chain uses TRBV5-1 and TRBJ2-5; 7 positions agree with TRBD2. This CDR3 has 14 amino acids. CDR1 is SGHRS, CDR2 YFSETQ, per germline. The trim removed 3 bases at V and 0 bases at J, leaving 2 bases unmatched.

The gene calls are TRBV7-3 and TRBJ2-3; 9 bases are a match to TRBD2. V shed 2 bases and J 4 bases; nucleotides not matched to a gene: 10. In germline, CDR1 is SGHTA, CDR2 FQGTGA. There are 17 residues in the CDR3. The CDR3 loop reads CASSLYGGGANPDTQYF. CDR3 nucleotides: TGTGCCAGCAGCTTATACGGCGGGGGGGCTAATCCAGATACGCAGTATTTT.

CDR3 protein: CASSLVQGGEQFF. CDR3 coding DNA: TGTGCCAGCAGTTTAGTGCAGGGAGGTGAGCAGTTCTTC. The chain employs TRBV27 and TRBJ2-1, with D possibly being TRBD2 (6 bases). The length of the CDR3 is 13 residues. Trimming took 2 bases from V and 9 from J, leaving 11 bases between them. Per the germline V gene, CDR1 is MNHEY and CDR2 is SMNVEV (reference sequence).

This clone was observed a handful of times. The V and J genes are TRBV5-4 and TRBJ2-1, with 9 positions matching TRBD1. There are 16 residues in the CDR3. The ends lost 4 bases at V and 6 bases at J; junction bases unmatched: 11. Germline CDR1 and CDR2: SGHNT and YYREEE (reference sequence). The CDR3: CASSGGQGIRTNEQFF. The CDR3 bases are TGTGCCAGCAGCGGGGGACAGGGAATCAGAACCAATGAGCAGTTCTTC.

V gene TRBV10-1 combines with J gene TRBJ2-2; TRBD2 might be the D (6 bases). The germline gives CDR1 WNHNN, CDR2 SYGVQD (reference sequence). CDR3 length: 16 residues. Trimming shortened V by 0 bases and J by 0 bases, and 8 bases separated the two germline ends. In DNA, the CDR3 is TGCGCCAGCAGTGAGTCGACGGGAGCGAACACCGGGGAGCTGTTTTTT. Amino acids: CASSESTGANTGELFF.

The chain joins TRBV7-6 to TRBJ2-7; 12 bases line up with TRBD2. Germline V gives CDR1 SGHVS, CDR2 FNYEAQ. V was clipped by 5 bases and J by 0 bases; unmatched bases: 8. The length of the CDR3 is 17 residues. The DNA of the CDR3 is TGTGCCAGCAGCCCCGGACTAGCGGGACAAACCTCCTACGAGCAGTACTTC. This translates into CASSPGLAGQTSYEQYF.

This sequence joins TRBV27 and TRBJ2-7; TRBD1 aligns across 10 bases. Trimming at V came to 4 bases and at J to 0 bases, leaving 3 bases not matched to a gene. This CDR3 spans 15 amino acids. Germline CDR1 reads MNHEY; CDR2 reads SMNVEV (reference sequence). Here the CDR3 reads CASSWGQGISYEQYF. CDR3 DNA sequence: TGTGCCAGCAGTTGGGGACAGGGGATCTCCTACGAGCAGTACTTC.

This sequence joins TRBV2 and TRBJ1-3; unclear D gene. V was clipped by 7 bases and J by 3 bases, with 10 bases between them. The CDR3 has 13 residues. In germline, CDR1 is SNHLY, CDR2 FYNNEI. The CDR3 loop is CASKEGGGNTIYF. The CDR3 DNA reads TGTGCCAGCAAAGAGGGTGGTGGAAACACCATATATTTT.

This sequence joins TRBV6-1 and TRBJ2-5; TRBD1 agrees at 7 bases. V shed 7 bases, J shed 4 bases, and the junction held 0 bases outside the gene matches. This CDR3 comprises 11 residues. Germline V gene sequence: CDR1 MNHNS, CDR2 SASEGT. The DNA of the CDR3 is TGTGCCAGCACAGGGGGAGAGACCCAGTACTTC. As protein: CASTGGETQYF.

The genes are TRBV5-1 and TRBJ2-3; 8 bases fit TRBD1. Losses at the gene ends were 4 bases for V and 5 bases for J; bases not matched to a gene: 6. Per the germline V gene, CDR1 is SGHRS and CDR2 is YFSETQ. The CDR3 contains 14 residues. This CDR3 reads CASSLGQGVDTQYF. The CDR3 nucleotides are TGCGCCAGCAGCCTTGGACAGGGAGTAGATACGCAGTATTTT.

V and J are TRBV28 and TRBJ1-5; TRBD1 is a possible D gene (6 bases). Germline CDR1 reads MDHEN; CDR2 reads SYDVKM. V lost 1 base to trimming and J lost 4 bases, with 14 bases between them. The CDR3 is 16 amino acids. The CDR3 sequence: CASSLLGQGPNQPQHF. The CDR3 nucleotides are TGTGCCAGCAGTTTATTGGGACAAGGGCCTAATCAGCCCCAGCATTTT. Looking up the rest from reference TRBV28 and TRBJ1-5 gives the full variable domain: DVKVTQSSRYLVKRTGEKVFLECVQDMDHENMFWYRQDPGLGLRLIYFSYDVKMKEKGDIPEGYSVSREKKERFSLILESASTNQTSMYLCASSLLGQGPNQPQHFGDGTRLSIL.

This sequence joins TRBV5-1 and TRBJ2-1; 10 bases agree with TRBD2. This CDR3 has 16 residues. After removal of 4 bases from V and 7 bases from J, the junction contained 11 bases not matched to a gene. Germline CDR1 is SGHRS and CDR2 is YFSETQ. The CDR3 DNA sequence: TGCGCCAGCAGCCCCATGCTAGCGGGAGAGAATAATGAGCAGTTCTTC. This codes for CASSPMLAGENNEQFF.

The chain carries TRBV5-1 and TRBJ2-7; a possible D gene is TRBD1 (6 bases). V gave up 0 bases and J gave up 10 bases, with 11 bases separating them. CDR3 length equals 12 residues. The germline CDR1 and CDR2 sequences are SGHRS and YFSETQ. CDR3 protein: CASSLGDNSQYF. DNA for the CDR3: TGCGCCAGCAGCTTGGGGGACAATTCCCAGTACTTC.

The genes are TRBV28 and TRBJ2-2; 7 nucleotides align to TRBD2. The CDR3 is 14 amino acids. From germline, CDR1 is MDHEN and CDR2 SYDVKM. J was trimmed by 7 bases and V by 7 bases; bases with no gene match: 9. For the CDR3, the DNA is TGTGCCAGCATCGGCGGGAGCGGGTACGGGGAGCTGTTTTTT. This sequence encodes CASIGGSGYGELFF.

The CDR3: CASSSPTSGNYEQYF. CDR3 nucleotides: TGTGCCAGCAGTTCGCCGACTAGCGGGAACTACGAGCAGTACTTC. The rearrangement links TRBV27 to TRBJ2-7; 11 bases map to TRBD2. CDR3 length equals 15 residues. J lost 3 bases, V lost 4 bases, and 5 bases had no gene match. In germline, CDR1 is MNHEY, CDR2 SMNVEV (reference sequence).